These 16 T cell receptor beta chains were all obtained from the same sample, sequenced in a study of T cell repertoires in cytomegalovirus infection. TCRdb called the reads again in MiXCR, with one record for every CDR3 protein. The sample records about 310,000 distinct CDR3 sequences, roughly 25% being singletons. Their specific antigens are unknown. The material sequenced was cultured PBMCs, taken from culture after CMV antigen stimulation. All receptors come from a human donor in good health (CMV status not recorded). Some clones in this sample may be carry-over from other donors' samples.

V gene TRBV19 combines with J gene TRBJ2-1, with no clear D. V was cut by 10 bases and J by 4 bases, with 11 bases left in between. The CDR3 has 12 residues. Germline V gene sequence: CDR1 LNHDA, CDR2 SQIVND (reference sequence). CDR3 in amino acids: CAILTQYNEQFF. The CDR3 DNA reads as TGTGCCATCCTTACCCAATACAATGAGCAGTTCTTC.

The chain joins TRBV7-3 to TRBJ2-2; possible D gene TRBD1, 6 bases. In germline, CDR1 is SGHTA, CDR2 FQGTGA. The germline V and J ends were trimmed by 4 bases and 4 bases, with 13 bases remaining between them. CDR3 length: 15 amino acids. CDR3: CASSSRTDITGELFF. The CDR3 coding sequence is TGTGCCAGCAGCTCCAGGACAGACATCACCGGGGAGCTGTTTTTT.

The sample holds a few counts of this clonotype. The genes are TRBV24-1 and TRBJ2-1; 9 nucleotides match TRBD1. Trimming took 10 bases from V and 8 from J; bases not matched to a gene: 17. The CDR3 is 16 residues long. Germline assignment: CDR1 KGHDR and CDR2 SFDVKD. The CDR3: CATSGAGTGISDEQFF. The CDR3 nucleotides read TGTGCCACTTCCGGGGCCGGGACAGGGATCTCGGATGAGCAGTTCTTC.

V gene TRBV27 combines with J gene TRBJ2-4; 11 positions agree with TRBD1. Per germline, CDR1 MNHEY and CDR2 SMNVEV (reference sequence). V shed 4 bases and J 6 bases; nucleotides not matched to a gene: 2. This CDR3 has 14 amino acids. This chain's CDR3 is CASSWGTGGNIQYF. CDR3 DNA: TGTGCCAGCAGTTGGGGGACAGGGGGAAACATTCAGTACTTC.

The rearrangement uses TRBV28 and TRBJ2-5; 8 bases align to TRBD2. The CDR3 extends over 12 amino acids. V dropped 9 bases and J dropped 5; count of bases not matched to a gene: 5. Germline assignment: CDR1 MDHEN and CDR2 SYDVKM. This chain's CDR3 is CASRPGGETQYF. In DNA form, the CDR3 reads TGTGCCAGTAGACCGGGAGGGGAGACCCAGTACTTC.

In this sample, this clonotype turned up a few times. The CDR3 coding sequence is TGTGCCAGCAGCGCTAGACTAGAAGAGACCCAGTACTTC. The encoded protein is CASSARLEETQYF. The rearrangement joins TRBV2 to TRBJ2-5; possible D gene TRBD2, 6 bases. CDR1 SNHLY and CDR2 FYNNEI come from the germline V gene. Trimming removed 6 bases from V and 3 bases from J, with 11 bases in between. The CDR3 has 13 amino acids.

This chain uses TRBV6-6 with TRBJ1-6; D gene ambiguous. The ends were cut back, 5 bases at V and 10 bases at J, with 15 bases in the middle. This CDR3 spans 14 amino acids. Germline V gene data show CDR1 as MNHNY and CDR2 as SVGAGI (reference sequence). DNA for the CDR3: TGTGCCAGCAGTCCCCTTTCCGGGGTCTCACCCCTCCACTTT. Protein sequence: CASSPLSGVSPLHF.

This clonotype appeared a few times. This chain joins TRBV19 and TRBJ2-7, with TRBD1 matching 10 bases. The CDR3 covers 15 residues. Germline loops: CDR1 LNHDA, CDR2 SQIVND (reference sequence). Trimming at V came to 2 bases and at J to 3 bases, leaving 4 bases not matched to a gene. CDR3 bases: TGTGCCAGTAGTATACGGGGACAGGGGCTCTACGAGCAGTACTTC. Translating gives CASSIRGQGLYEQYF.

The rearrangement joins TRBV6-5 to TRBJ2-7, with 7 nucleotides matching TRBD1. The germline CDR1 and CDR2 sequences are MNHEY and SVGAGI. The CDR3 loop spans 16 amino acids. V dropped 2 bases and J dropped 3; count of bases not matched to a gene: 10. For the CDR3, the DNA is TGTGCCAGCAGTTACCACGCAGGGGGACAACGCTACGAGCAGTACTTC. This codes for CASSYHAGGQRYEQYF.

The chain joins TRBV6-6 to TRBJ1-1, with D possibly TRBD1 on 5 matching bases. The V gene lost 8 bases and the J gene lost 0 bases, with 13 bases spanning the gap. Germline CDR1 MNHNY, CDR2 SVGAGI (reference sequence). This CDR3 is built from 14 residues. Here the CDR3 reads CASAPGGVNTEAFF. The CDR3 bases are TGTGCCAGCGCGCCCGGGGGGGTGAACACTGAAGCTTTCTTT.

This clonotype was counted a few times. This chain uses TRBV29-1 with TRBJ1-1; D remains ambiguous. V lost 6 bases to trimming and J lost 0 bases, with 11 bases between them. CDR1 and CDR2 from the germline V gene are SQVTM and ANQGSEA. This CDR3 region has 13 residues. The DNA of the CDR3 is TGCAGCGTGGGCGACAACATGAACACTGAAGCTTTCTTT. It yields the protein CSVGDNMNTEAFF.

In this sample, this clonotype turned up many times. The chain is built from TRBV7-6 and TRBJ1-1; TRBD1 aligns across 10 bases. CDR3 size: 15 residues. Germline V gene lookup returns CDR1 SGHVS and CDR2 FNYEAQ. The trim removed 3 bases at V and 0 bases at J, leaving 1 base unmatched. Here the CDR3 reads CASSLGQGLNTEAFF. The CDR3 DNA reads TGTGCCAGCAGCTTGGGACAGGGGCTGAACACTGAAGCTTTCTTT.

This clonotype was found a few times. V gene TRBV7-2 combines with J gene TRBJ2-3; 7 bases are a match to TRBD2. CDR1 and CDR2 (germline): SGHTA, FQGNSA. J was trimmed by 0 bases and V by 3 bases; bases with no gene match: 9. The CDR3 runs to 17 residues. Here the CDR3 DNA reads TGTGCCAGCAGCTTTCCCGAAGGGACTACAAGCACAGATACGCAGTATTTT. As protein: CASSFPEGTTSTDTQYF.

This clonotype was recorded a few times. The rearrangement uses TRBV7-6 and TRBJ2-5; 11 bases match TRBD2. V lost 2 bases, J lost 6 bases, and 11 bases stayed unmatched. The germline CDR1 and CDR2 sequences are SGHVS and FNYEAQ. The CDR3 is 17 residues long. CDR3 residues: CASSLSLSGRALKTQYF. CDR3 nucleotide sequence: TGTGCCAGCAGCTTATCTCTTAGCGGGAGGGCCCTAAAGACCCAGTACTTC.

The CDR3, as DNA: TGTGCCAGCAGCTTTGAGTGGAAGGCTAACAATGAGCAGTTCTTC. Protein product: CASSFEWKANNEQFF. The rearrangement links TRBV7-9 to TRBJ2-1; D not certain. The CDR3 is 15 amino acids. Germline V gives CDR1 SEHNR, CDR2 FQNEAQ (reference sequence). V lost 3 bases to trimming and J lost 5 bases, with 14 bases between them. Looking up the rest from reference TRBV7-9 and TRBJ2-1 gives the full variable domain: DTGVSQNPRHKITKRGQNVTFRCDPISEHNRLYWYRQTLGQGPEFLTYFQNEAQLEKSRLLSDRFSAERPKGSFSTLEIQRTEQGDSAMYLCASSFEWKANNEQFFGPGTRLTVL.

Ten or more counts support this clonotype. The CDR3 loop is CASSVRDEQFF. The CDR3 coding sequence is TGTGCCAGCAGCGTCCGCGATGAGCAGTTCTTC. V and J are TRBV9 and TRBJ2-1, with D hard to call. Trimming stripped 2 bases from V and 8 bases from J, with 5 bases between. This CDR3 region has 11 residues. CDR1 and CDR2 from the germline V gene are SGDLS and YYNGEE.